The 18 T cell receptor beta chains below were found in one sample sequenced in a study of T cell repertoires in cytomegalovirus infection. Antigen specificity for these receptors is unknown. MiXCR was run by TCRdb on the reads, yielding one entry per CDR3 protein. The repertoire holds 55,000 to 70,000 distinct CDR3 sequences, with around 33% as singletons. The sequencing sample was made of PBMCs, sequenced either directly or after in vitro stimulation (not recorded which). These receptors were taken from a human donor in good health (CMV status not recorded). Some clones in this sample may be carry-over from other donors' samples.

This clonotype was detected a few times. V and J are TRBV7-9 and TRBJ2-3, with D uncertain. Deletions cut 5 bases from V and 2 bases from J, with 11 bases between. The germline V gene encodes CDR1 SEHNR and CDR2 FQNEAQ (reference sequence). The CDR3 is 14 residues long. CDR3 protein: CASSQTGFTDTQYF. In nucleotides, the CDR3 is TGTGCCAGCAGCCAGACCGGTTTCACAGATACGCAGTATTTT.

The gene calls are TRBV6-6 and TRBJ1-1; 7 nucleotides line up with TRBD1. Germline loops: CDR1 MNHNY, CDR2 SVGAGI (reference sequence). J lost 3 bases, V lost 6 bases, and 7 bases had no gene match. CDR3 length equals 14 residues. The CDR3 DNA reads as TGTGCCAGCAGACCCAGGACAGGCGACACTGAAGCTTTCTTT. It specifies CASRPRTGDTEAFF.

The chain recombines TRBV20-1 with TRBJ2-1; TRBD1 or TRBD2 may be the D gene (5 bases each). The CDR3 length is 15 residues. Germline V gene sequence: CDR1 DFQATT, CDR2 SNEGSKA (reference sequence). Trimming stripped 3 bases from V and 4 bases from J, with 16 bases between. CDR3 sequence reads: CSARATRDGYNEQFF. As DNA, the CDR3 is TGCAGTGCTAGGGCGACCCGGGACGGGTACAATGAGCAGTTCTTC.

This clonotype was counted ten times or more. Written as DNA, the CDR3 is TGTGCCAGCAGTGCCCTAGCGGGAGTTAGGTACAATGAGCAGTTCTTC. This codes for CASSALAGVRYNEQFF. The chain has TRBV27 and TRBJ2-1; 10 nucleotides align to TRBD2. V lost 5 bases and J lost 4; bases outside the gene matches: 8. The CDR3 consists of 16 residues. Germline V gene data show CDR1 as MNHEY and CDR2 as SMNVEV (reference sequence).

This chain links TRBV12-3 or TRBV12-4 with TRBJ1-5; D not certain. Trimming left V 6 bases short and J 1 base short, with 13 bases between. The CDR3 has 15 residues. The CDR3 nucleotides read TGTGCCAGCAGCCATTCCGGCGTGAGCAATCAGCCCCAGCATTTT. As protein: CASSHSGVSNQPQHF.

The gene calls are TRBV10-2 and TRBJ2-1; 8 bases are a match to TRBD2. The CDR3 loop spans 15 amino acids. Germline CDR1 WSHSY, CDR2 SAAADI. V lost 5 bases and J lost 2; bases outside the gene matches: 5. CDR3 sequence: CASSHTSGAYNEQFF. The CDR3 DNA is TGCGCCAGCAGTCATACTAGCGGAGCCTACAATGAGCAGTTCTTC.

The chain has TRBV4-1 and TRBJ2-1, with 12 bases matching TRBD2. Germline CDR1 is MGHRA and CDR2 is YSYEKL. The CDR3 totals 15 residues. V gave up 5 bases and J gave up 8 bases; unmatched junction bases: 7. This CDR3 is CASSWLAGGPHEQFF. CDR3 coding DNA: TGCGCCAGCAGCTGGCTAGCGGGAGGGCCCCATGAGCAGTTCTTC.

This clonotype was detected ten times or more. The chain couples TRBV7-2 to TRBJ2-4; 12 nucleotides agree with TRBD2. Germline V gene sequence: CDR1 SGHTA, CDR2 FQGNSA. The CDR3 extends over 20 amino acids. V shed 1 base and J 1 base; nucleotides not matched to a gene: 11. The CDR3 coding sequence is TGTGCCAGCAGCTTAGTACCCGCTAGCGGGGGGGCCGGTGCCAAAAACATTCAGTACTTC. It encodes CASSLVPASGGAGAKNIQYF.

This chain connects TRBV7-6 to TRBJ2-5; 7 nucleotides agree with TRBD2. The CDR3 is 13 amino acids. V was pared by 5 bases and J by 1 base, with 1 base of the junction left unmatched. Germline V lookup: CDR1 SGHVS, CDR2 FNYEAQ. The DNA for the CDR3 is TGTGCCAGCAGCCGCGGGAGCCAAGAGACCCAGTACTTC. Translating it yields CASSRGSQETQYF.

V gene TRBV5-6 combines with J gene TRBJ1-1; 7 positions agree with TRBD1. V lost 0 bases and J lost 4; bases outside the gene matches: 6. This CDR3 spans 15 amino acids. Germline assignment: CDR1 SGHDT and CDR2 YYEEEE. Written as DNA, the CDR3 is TGTGCCAGCAGCTTGGGGCAGGGGGTAGGCACTGAAGCTTTCTTT. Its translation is CASSLGQGVGTEAFF.

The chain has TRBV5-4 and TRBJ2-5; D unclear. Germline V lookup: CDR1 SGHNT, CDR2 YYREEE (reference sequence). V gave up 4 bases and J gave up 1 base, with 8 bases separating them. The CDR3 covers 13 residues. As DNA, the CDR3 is TGTGCCAGCAGCCTGGACGCCCAAGAGACCCAGTACTTC. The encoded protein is CASSLDAQETQYF.

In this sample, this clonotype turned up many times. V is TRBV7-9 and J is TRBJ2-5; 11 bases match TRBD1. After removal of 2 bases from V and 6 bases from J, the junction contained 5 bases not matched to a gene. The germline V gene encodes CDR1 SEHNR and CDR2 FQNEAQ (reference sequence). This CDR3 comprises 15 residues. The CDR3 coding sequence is TGTGCCAGCAGCTTATCCCGGACAGGGGGCCAGACCCAGTACTTC. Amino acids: CASSLSRTGGQTQYF.

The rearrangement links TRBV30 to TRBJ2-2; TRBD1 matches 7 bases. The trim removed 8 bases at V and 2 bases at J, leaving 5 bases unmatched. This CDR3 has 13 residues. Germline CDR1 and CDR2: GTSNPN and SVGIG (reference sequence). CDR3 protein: CAQGQSNTGELFF. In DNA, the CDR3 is TGTGCCCAGGGACAGTCAAACACCGGGGAGCTGTTTTTT. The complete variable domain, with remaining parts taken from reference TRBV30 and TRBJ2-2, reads SQTIHQWPATLVQPVGSPLSLECTVEGTSNPNLYWYRQAAGRGLQLLFYSVGIGQISSEVPQNLSASRPQDRQFILSSKKLLLSDSGFYLCAQGQSNTGELFFGEGSRLTVL.

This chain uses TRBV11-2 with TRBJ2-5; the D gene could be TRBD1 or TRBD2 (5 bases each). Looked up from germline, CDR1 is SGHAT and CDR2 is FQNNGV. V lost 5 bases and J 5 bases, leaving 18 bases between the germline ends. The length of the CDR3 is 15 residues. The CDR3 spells CASSPRLGPGETQYF. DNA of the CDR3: TGTGCCAGCAGCCCCCGTCTGGGACCTGGGGAGACCCAGTACTTC. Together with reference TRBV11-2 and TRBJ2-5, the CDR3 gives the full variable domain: EAGVAQSPRYKIIEKRQSVAFWCNPISGHATLYWYQQILGQGPKLLIQFQNNGVVDDSQLPKDRFSAERLKGVDSTLKIQPAKLEDSAVYLCASSPRLGPGETQYFGPGTRLLVL.

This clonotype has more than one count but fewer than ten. The CDR3 spells CAISVAGGADTQYF. The CDR3 DNA is TGTGCCATCAGTGTGGCAGGGGGGGCAGATACGCAGTATTTT. This chain links TRBV10-3 with TRBJ2-3; TRBD1 or TRBD2 may be the D gene (7 bases each). Trimming left V 4 bases short and J 4 bases short, with 12 bases between. This CDR3 has 14 residues. Germline V gene data show CDR1 as ENHRY and CDR2 as SYGVKD.

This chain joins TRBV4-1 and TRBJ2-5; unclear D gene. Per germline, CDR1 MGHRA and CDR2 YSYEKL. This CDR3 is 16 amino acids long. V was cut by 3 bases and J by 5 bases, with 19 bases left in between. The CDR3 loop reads CASSHDRASPEETQYF. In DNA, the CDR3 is TGCGCCAGCAGCCATGACCGGGCCTCACCCGAGGAGACCCAGTACTTC.

CDR3 DNA sequence: TGTGCCAGCAGCCAATGGCGGGACCAAGAGACCCAGTACTTC. This encodes CASSQWRDQETQYF. The chain carries TRBV14 and TRBJ2-5; tentative D call: TRBD2 (5 bases). V was pared by 2 bases and J by 0 bases, with 7 bases between. Germline V gives CDR1 SGHDN, CDR2 FVKESK. The CDR3 covers 14 residues.

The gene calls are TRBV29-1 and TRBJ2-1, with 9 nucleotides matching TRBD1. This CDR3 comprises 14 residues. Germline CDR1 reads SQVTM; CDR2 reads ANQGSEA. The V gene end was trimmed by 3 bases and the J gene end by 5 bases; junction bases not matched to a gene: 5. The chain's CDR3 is CSVDGDRGNNEQFF. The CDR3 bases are TGCAGCGTTGACGGAGACAGGGGGAACAATGAGCAGTTCTTC.